This T cell receptor (beta chain) was sequenced for a study of vaccination effects on CD4 cells after COVID-19. Sequencing followed a ViraFEST assay step that expanded antigen-specific CD4+ T cells with viral peptide pools. Culture proceeded for 10 days, and CD4+ T cells were then isolated. No vaccinee had earlier SARS-CoV-2 infection, and nucleocapsid antibodies were negative. Of note for this clone: What it recognizes is unknown.

TCRdb's table, derived via immunoSEQ multiplex PCR, lists solely in-frame clones and lacks some. The table includes roughly 65,000 clones, 60% to 80% detected once. CDR3 length: 17 amino acids. The sequenced sample was CD4+ T cells from PBMCs cultured with HCoV-NL63 spike peptides, obtained before COVID-19 vaccination. This receptor was taken from a human donor who received a COVID-19 vaccine. The V and J genes are TRBV21-1 and TRBJ1-4; the D call TRBD1 from the table was never checked on the DNA. TRBV21-1 is recorded as a pseudogene. DNA of the CDR3: TGTGCCAGCAGCAAGCAAACAGGGATGGCTAGAAATGAAAAACTGTTTTTT. Its translation: CASSKQTGMARNEKLFF.